This TCR beta chain derives from a study of T cells after yellow fever vaccination. Study results and limitations: Booster samples showed a return of most primary-vaccination clones (under 97% CD4, approximately 88% CD8). Although most clonotypes did not, a small share appeared in both CD4 and CD8 compartments. Abundant contaminating clonotypes from the bulk population could appear in FACS-sorted repertoires.

The ends were cut back, 4 bases at V and 6 bases at J, with 15 bases in the middle. Germline V CDR1 and CDR2: DFQATT, SNEGSKA (reference sequence). There are 14 residues in the CDR3. About this clonotype itself: Its antigen is not known.

In making TCR cDNA, 5'RACE template switching added a universal primer site and UMIs to it. TCRdb analysed the 5' RACE reads with MiXCR anew, one entry per CDR3 protein. Of 500,000 to 650,000 distinct CDR3 sequences listed, roughly a sixth are singletons. The sequencing used PBMCs, collected 5 days after the first yellow fever vaccination. The V call is TRBV20-1, the J call TRBJ2-2; D is possibly TRBD1 (6 bases). The TCR sequence derives from a man aged 18 to 29 who received the YFV17D yellow fever vaccine. The CDR3: CSAISGDLAGELFF. For the CDR3, the DNA is TGCAGTGCTATCTCAGGGGATTTGGCCGGGGAGCTGTTTTTT.